This T cell receptor beta chain was sequenced during a study of cytomegalovirus exposure and HLA in healthy donors. With regard to this clone: What it recognizes is unknown.

With 5 bases removed from V and 4 bases from J, the gap between germline ends came to 8 bases. The V gene's germline CDR1 is MDHEN and CDR2 SYDVKM. This CDR3 has 12 amino acids. Study-wide points: Listed as cytomegalovirus-associated were 170 or so TCR beta chains.

Researchers ran the PCR with 60 Vbeta and 13 Jbeta primers. The repertoire was sequenced with immunoSEQ multiplex PCR; TCRdb's copy has only in-frame clones and lacks some. The listing contains approximately 130,000 clones. The TCR comes from a woman aged 55-75 years in good health and CMV-seronegative. The sample taken for sequencing was PBMCs. V and J are TRBV28 and TRBJ1-1; D is ambiguous. The CDR3 DNA reads TGTGCCAGCAGTCCCTTTCGCACTGAAGCTTTCTTT. This gives the protein CASSPFRTEAFF.